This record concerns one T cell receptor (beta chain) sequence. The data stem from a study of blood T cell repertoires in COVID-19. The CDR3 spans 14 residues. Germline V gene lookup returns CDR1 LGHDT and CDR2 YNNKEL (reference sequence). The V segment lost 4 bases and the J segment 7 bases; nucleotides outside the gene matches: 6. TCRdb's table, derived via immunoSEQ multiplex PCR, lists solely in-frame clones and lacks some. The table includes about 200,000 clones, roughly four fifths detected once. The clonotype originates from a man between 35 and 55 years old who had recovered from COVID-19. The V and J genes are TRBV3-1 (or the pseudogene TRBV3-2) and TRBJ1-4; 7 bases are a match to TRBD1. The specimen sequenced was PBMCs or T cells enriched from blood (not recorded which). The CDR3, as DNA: TGTGCCAGCAGCCTGGGGACAGCCGGTGAAAAACTGTTTTTT. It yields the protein CASSLGTAGEKLFF.